The present entry profiles one T cell receptor (beta chain) with its context. The CDR3 is 18 residues long. Germline loops: CDR1 SGHRS, CDR2 YFSETQ. The V and J ends lost 2 bases and 0 bases respectively, with 18 bases between them. The data originate from a study of T cells in Graves' hyperthyroidism and ophthalmopathy. RNA transcripts gave rise to amplified TCR beta CDR3 regions. Researchers ran a first-round RT-PCR on the TCR CDR3 using the HTBI primer set. TCRdb called the multiplex PCR reads again in MiXCR, with one record for every CDR3 protein. Among 550,000 to 600,000 distinct CDR3 sequences, about a sixth were seen once, and the ten largest hold around a sixth.

The material sequenced was blood. J is TRBJ2-4 and V is TRBV5-1; D might be TRBD1 (5 bases). This clonotype was sampled from a woman under 30 with Graves' hyperthyroidism. In DNA form, the CDR3 reads TGCGCCAGCAGCTTAAAGGCAGGGATAGGCCCAGCCAAAAACATTCAGTACTTC. This translates into CASSLKAGIGPAKNIQYF.